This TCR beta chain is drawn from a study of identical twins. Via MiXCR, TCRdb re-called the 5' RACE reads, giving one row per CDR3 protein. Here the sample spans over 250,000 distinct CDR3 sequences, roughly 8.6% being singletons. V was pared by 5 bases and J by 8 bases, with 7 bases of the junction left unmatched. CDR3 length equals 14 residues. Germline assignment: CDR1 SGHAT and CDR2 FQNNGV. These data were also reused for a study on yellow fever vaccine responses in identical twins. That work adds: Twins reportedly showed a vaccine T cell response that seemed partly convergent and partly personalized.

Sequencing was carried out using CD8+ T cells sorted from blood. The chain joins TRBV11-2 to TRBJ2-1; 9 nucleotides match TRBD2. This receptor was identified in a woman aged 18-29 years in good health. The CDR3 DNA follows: TGTGCCAGCAGCCTTAGCGGGAGAGACTATGAGCAGTTCTTC. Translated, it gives CASSLSGRDYEQFF. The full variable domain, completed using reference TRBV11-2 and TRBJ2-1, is EAGVAQSPRYKIIEKRQSVAFWCNPISGHATLYWYQQILGQGPKLLIQFQNNGVVDDSQLPKDRFSAERLKGVDSTLKIQPAKLEDSAVYLCASSLSGRDYEQFFGPGTRLTVL.